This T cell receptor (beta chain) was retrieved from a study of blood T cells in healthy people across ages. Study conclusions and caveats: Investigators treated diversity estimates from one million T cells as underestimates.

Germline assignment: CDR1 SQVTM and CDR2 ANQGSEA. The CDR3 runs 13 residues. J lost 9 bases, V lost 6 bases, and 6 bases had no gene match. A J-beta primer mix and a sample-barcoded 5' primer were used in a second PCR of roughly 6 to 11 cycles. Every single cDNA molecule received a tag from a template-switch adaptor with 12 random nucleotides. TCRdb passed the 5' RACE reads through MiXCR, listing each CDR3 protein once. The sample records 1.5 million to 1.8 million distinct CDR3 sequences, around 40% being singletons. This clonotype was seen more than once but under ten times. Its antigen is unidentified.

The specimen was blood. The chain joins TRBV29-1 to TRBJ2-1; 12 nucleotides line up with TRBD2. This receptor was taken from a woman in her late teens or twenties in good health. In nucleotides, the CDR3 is TGCAGCGTCCTACGACTAGCGGGAGTTGAGCAGTTCTTC. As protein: CSVLRLAGVEQFF.